The entry below describes one T cell receptor beta chain. Only one count was recorded for this clone. Its cognate antigen has yet to be identified. No quality values exist for individual bases; no much larger clone is one base distant. Donors were healthy HIV-negative adults with no recently reported acute infections or vaccinations. Every donor was a Caucasian adult residing in Nashville, Tennessee, USA. Magnetic negative selection was used to enrich CD4+ T cells, after which naive cells were positively selected on CD45RA and the negative fraction became the memory subset. Blood was collected by leukapheresis, and PBMCs were isolated by Ficoll-Histopaque density gradient centrifugation and then cryopreserved in liquid nitrogen vapor phase. Analytical flow cytometry was used to check the purity and quantity of each magnetically sorted T cell population. Each sorted fraction had its genomic DNA isolated and then quantified by UV absorbance on a Nanodrop 2000c.

The data were obtained in a study of shared clonotypes between healthy human individuals (dated by TCRdb to about 2020). Concerning the study at large: A few men and two women, aged 18 to 49 years, made up the cohort. Leukapheresis yielded between about 0.94 and 8.9 billion PBMCs per donor. To estimate repertoire size and how much clonotypes are shared between individuals, the study performed deep sequencing of blood TCR repertoires from roughly five healthy adults. Different laboratories and diverse techniques were used to prepare libraries and sequence TCR repertoires, to increase sequencing depth and limit assay-specific biases. Per donor, three plates each were used for CD4 naive and CD4 memory, two for CD8 naive, and one for CD8 memory. General conclusions and limits of the study: Because the study included a small number of donors, the genetic and exposure-history diversity represented was limited. Compared with non-shared clonotypes, the clonotypes found in all four sorted-subset donors had higher generation probabilities. Sampling was limited to blood, and TCR repertoires in tissue likely differ from TCR repertoires in blood. Even with the large sequencing depth, rarefaction of the sorted-subset datasets indicated that sequencing was incomplete. Roughly 5.2% of naive CD4, roughly 3.6% of naive CD8, roughly 2.4% of memory CD4, and less than 0.45% of memory CD8 clonotypes were shared across several donors. Estimated clonotype richness was generally larger for naive than for memory subsets. Pairwise subsampling led to the expectation that sequencing depth would affect the degree of clonotype sharing among donors.

The junction shows trimming of 4 bases on V and 8 bases on J, and the gene matches do not reach 10 bases of it. CDR1 and CDR2 are read off the germline V gene (reference sequence) as SGHNT and YYREEE. The cysteine opens and the phenylalanine closes a CDR3 of 14 amino acids. The CDR3 DNA has 42 bases and is translated from base 1. Using the deep immunoSEQ assay, TCR CDR3 regions were amplified from genomic DNA by multiplex PCR. Extracted genomic DNA from each cell subset was distributed evenly across all wells of several immunoSEQ 96-well plates, and each plate was treated as a replicate. Each replicate PCR for sorted subsets received roughly 0.2 ug genomic DNA, equal to tens of thousands of T cell genomes. The purified libraries were quantified using a Qubit 3.0 fluorometer, sized with a Bioanalyzer 2100, and then quantified again using the KAPA Library Quantification kit. Each immunoSEQ 96-well plate was sequenced on its own single-read 150-cycle Illumina NextSeq 550 flow cell. The authors' pipeline ran thus. Because the immunoSEQ output included only junctional sequences and no quality scores, the filtering could not be the same as the filtering used for full-length reads. To assign V/J genes and CDR3, sequences were annotated using PyIR, a Python wrapper for IgBLAST v1.9, with IMGT germline references. Any read was removed if the V/J assignment was weak (E-value above 1e-6), the CDR3 was missing, or the read contained stop codons, out-of-frame junctions, or ambiguous translated residues. V3J clonotypes were defined as sequences sharing the same inferred V gene, J gene, and CDR3 amino acid sequence. To compute the percentage overlap between repertoires, the number of shared unique clonotypes was divided by the size of the smaller repertoire. Richness of each repertoire was evaluated using RTK rarefaction, the Chao1 estimator, and Recon v2.1 estimates of unobserved clonotypes. For all TCRbeta clonotypes obtained by the gDNA method from several donors, generation probabilities were computed with OLGA. TCRdb took over this immuneACCESS table, retaining in-frame rearrangements with V and J assigned. Such tables are incomplete; in checked studies, under half of the missing clones stem from an unresolved V gene, and the remainder is unexplained. That table supplies the V and J calls and clone size; D and trimming were determined from the DNA. Within this sample are about 770,000 clones, with roughly 72% of them counted one time only. Of the sample, more than 1.5% is held by the ten largest clones.

The V and J genes are TRBV5-4 and TRBJ2-3, with 7 junctional bases fitting TRBD2. Sequencing was performed on memory CD4+ T cells sorted from blood. This specimen's cell subset or site label, interpreted: CD45RA-negative fraction. This receptor was taken from a woman in her 30s in good health. The base sequence is TGTGCCAGCAGCCAAAGGGACTATGAATCTACGCAGTATTTT. Translated, it gives CASSQRDYESTQYF.